Listed below are T cell receptor beta chains from one sample, sequenced in a study of T cell changes during pregnancy in multiple sclerosis. Sequencing used immunoSEQ multiplex PCR; TCRdb keeps in-frame clones, though not all of them. The table records around 19,000 clones, around 87% of them present only once. Sequencing was performed on CD8+ T cells from peripheral blood mononuclear cells, taken in the third trimester of pregnancy. These receptor sequences come from a female donor in good health, enrolled as a control in a pregnancy study. CDR3s include the opening cysteine and the closing phenylalanine or tryptophan. The order of the fields is clone size, D gene, J gene, V gene, CDR3 protein, CDR3 DNA. The D gene is left open where the match is weak. The listing skips clone size in some rows; elsewhere it reads once, few, many or a size class.

once	TRBD1	TRBJ1-1	TRBV5-6	CASSPLTGAAFF	TGTGCCAGCAGCCCTCTAACAGGGGCCGCTTTCTTT
NA	NA	TRBJ2-2	TRBV27	CASSLYTTGTGELFF	TGTGCCAGCAGTTTATACACCACGGGGACCGGGGAGCTGTTTTTT
NA	NA	TRBJ2-5	TRBV11-3	CASSLDSGVSRKSQYF	TGTGCCAGCAGCTTAGATTCGGGGGTAAGTCGCAAATCCCAGTACTTC
NA	NA	TRBJ2-7	TRBV7-2	CASSTGNEQYF	TGTGCCAGCAGCACGGGGAACGAGCAGTACTTC
NA	NA	TRBJ2-2	TRBV27	CASSPRGGQYVGELFF	NA
NA	TRBD2	TRBJ2-3	TRBV10-3	CAARLAGNTDTQYF	TGTGCCGCCAGACTAGCGGGAAACACAGATACGCAGTATTTT
NA	NA	TRBJ2-1	TRBV7-3	CASSLDSDNEQFF	TGTGCCAGCAGCTTGGACTCTGACAATGAGCAGTTCTTC
NA	TRBD1	TRBJ2-7	TRBV19	CATAPGQAFYEQYF	TGTGCCACCGCCCCCGGACAGGCGTTCTACGAGCAGTACTTC
NA	NA	TRBJ1-3	TRBV9	CASSVDYRPSGNTIYF	TGTGCCAGCAGCGTAGATTACAGGCCTTCGGGAAACACCATATATTTT
NA	TRBD2	TRBJ2-5	TRBV27	CASSKIGTSGVETQYF	TGTGCCAGCAGTAAAATCGGGACTAGCGGGGTCGAGACCCAGTACTTC
NA	NA	TRBJ2-7	TRBV9	CASSVDNTGYEQYF	TGTGCCAGCAGCGTAGACAACACGGGCTACGAGCAGTACTTC
NA	TRBD2	TRBJ2-1	TRBV19	CASSSRGGEDEQFF	TGTGCCAGTAGTTCCCGGGGAGGGGAGGATGAGCAGTTCTTC
NA	TRBD1	TRBJ2-7	TRBV11-2	CASSRTGNEQYF	TGTGCCAGCAGCAGGACAGGGAACGAGCAGTACTTC
NA	NA	TRBJ2-1	TRBV4-1	CASSQVTSPRNEQFF	TGCGCCAGCAGCCAAGTCACTTCCCCCCGGAATGAGCAGTTCTTC
NA	NA	TRBJ1-3	TRBV6-1	CASSGSDGNTIYF	TGTGCCAGCAGTGGAAGCGACGGAAACACCATATATTTT
NA	TRBD1	TRBJ1-5	TRBV27	CASSQGQGGLQPQHF	TGTGCCAGCAGTCAAGGACAGGGGGGACTGCAGCCCCAGCATTTT
NA	TRBD2	TRBJ2-1	TRBV4-1	CASSQTPGLAGSYNEQFF	TGCGCCAGCAGCCAAACACCAGGGCTAGCGGGGTCCTACAATGAGCAGTTCTTC
NA	TRBD2	TRBJ2-1	TRBV5-1	CASSLEGLAVYNEQFF	TGCGCCAGCAGCTTGGAGGGACTAGCGGTTTACAATGAGCAGTTCTTC
NA	NA	TRBJ2-3	TRBV27	CASSLGGTADTQYF	TGTGCCAGCAGTTTGGGCGGGACCGCAGATACGCAGTATTTT
NA	TRBD1	TRBJ2-2	TRBV6-5	CASSYSDRGPTGELFF	TGTGCCAGCAGTTACTCCGACAGGGGGCCTACCGGGGAGCTGTTTTTT
once	TRBD2	TRBJ2-7	TRBV7-2	CASSLARGLAGDAQFSEQYF	TGTGCCAGCAGCTTAGCACGGGGACTAGCGGGAGACGCCCAGTTCTCCGAGCAGTACTTC
NA	NA	TRBJ2-1	TRBV7-2	CASSFRDNEQFF	TGTGCCAGCAGCTTCAGGGACAATGAGCAGTTCTTC
large	NA	TRBJ2-7	TRBV15	CATSTRQVILTYEQYF	TGTGCCACCAGCACCCGACAGGTAATCCTTACCTACGAGCAGTACTTC
NA	NA	TRBJ1-1	TRBV5-6	CASSSGSGTEAFF	TGTGCCAGCAGCTCAGGGTCGGGCACTGAAGCTTTCTTT
NA	TRBD1	TRBJ2-1	TRBV4-1	CASSPGGEQFF	TGCGCCAGCAGTCCAGGGGGTGAGCAGTTCTTC
NA	NA	TRBJ2-7	TRBV19	CASSWTTRDPYEQYF	TGTGCCAGTAGTTGGACTACACGGGACCCCTACGAGCAGTACTTC
NA	NA	TRBJ2-5	TRBV28	CASETGTTDLETQYF	TGTGCCAGCGAAACAGGGACGACCGACCTGGAGACCCAGTACTTC
few	TRBD1	TRBJ1-1	TRBV19	CASTSWWTGGVQTEAFF	TGTGCCAGTACAAGTTGGTGGACAGGGGGCGTTCAGACTGAAGCTTTCTTT
NA	TRBD1	TRBJ1-1	TRBV11-2	CASSLGTGWGTEAFF	TGTGCCAGCAGCTTGGGGACAGGGTGGGGCACTGAAGCTTTCTTT
few	TRBD2	TRBJ2-7	TRBV5-1	CASSFPPSGGSDEQYF	TGCGCCAGCAGCTTCCCCCCTAGCGGGGGGTCCGACGAGCAGTACTTC
NA	NA	TRBJ2-3	TRBV7-3	CASSLMAPSTDTQYF	TGTGCCAGCAGCTTAATGGCACCTAGCACAGATACGCAGTATTTT
NA	TRBD2	TRBJ2-1	TRBV10-3	CAISDGQGGNEQFF	TGTGCCATCAGTGACGGCCAGGGAGGGAATGAGCAGTTCTTC
NA	NA	TRBJ2-2	TRBV2	CASLQALTGELFF	TGTGCCAGTCTCCAAGCGCTCACCGGGGAGCTGTTTTTT
NA	TRBD1	TRBJ1-1	TRBV7-2	CASSFLLTGGTEAFF	TGTGCCAGCAGCTTCTTACTTACAGGGGGCACTGAAGCTTTCTTT
NA	TRBD2	TRBJ2-3	TRBV6-6	CASSLSGLDPTDTQYF	TGTGCCAGCAGTTTATCGGGACTAGATCCTACAGATACGCAGTATTTT
NA	NA	TRBJ2-7	TRBV19	CASSLRGGNYEQYF	TGTGCCAGTAGTCTTCGCGGGGGCAACTACGAGCAGTACTTC
NA	TRBD2	TRBJ2-1	TRBV19	CASSIRTSVYNEQFF	TGTGCCAGTAGTATCCGGACTAGCGTCTACAATGAGCAGTTCTTC
NA	TRBD2	TRBJ2-7	TRBV5-6	CASSWGLAGEQYF	TGTGCCAGCAGCTGGGGACTAGCGGGAGAGCAGTACTTC
NA	NA	TRBJ2-3	TRBV10-3	CAISGETDTQYF	TGTGCCATCAGTGGCGAGACAGATACGCAGTATTTT
NA	TRBD2	TRBJ2-1	TRBV4-3	CASSQAYYLSREEDNEQFF	TGCGCCAGCAGCCAAGCATATTACCTTTCGCGGGAGGAAGACAATGAGCAGTTCTTC
NA	NA	TRBJ1-2	TRBV4-1	CASSQVGKGANYGYTF	TGCGCCAGCAGCCAAGTCGGAAAGGGAGCTAACTATGGCTACACCTTC
NA	TRBD1	TRBJ2-1	TRBV28	CASTLGGQGAVEQFF	TGTGCCAGCACCCTGGGGGGACAGGGGGCGGTTGAGCAGTTCTTC
NA	NA	TRBJ2-7	TRBV4-2	CASSRPAEGSPYEQYF	TGTGCCAGCAGCCGCCCCGCGGAGGGTAGCCCGTACGAGCAGTACTTC
few	NA	TRBJ1-2	TRBV19	CASFQGYKDGYTF	TGTGCCAGTTTTCAGGGGTACAAAGATGGCTACACCTTC
NA	TRBD2	TRBJ2-7	TRBV9	CASSEGLAGTYEQYF	TGTGCCAGCAGCGAGGGGCTAGCGGGGACCTACGAGCAGTACTTC
NA	TRBD2	TRBJ2-5	TRBV6-1	CASNQGGLVMETQYF	TGTGCCAGCAACCAAGGGGGACTAGTCATGGAGACCCAGTACTTC
NA	NA	TRBJ2-7	TRBV2	CASRDRANGGEQYF	TGTGCCAGCAGGGACAGAGCGAACGGCGGAGAGCAGTACTTC
NA	TRBD1	TRBJ2-7	TRBV4-2	CASSQVGTGTYEQYF	TGTGCCAGCAGCCAAGTAGGGACAGGGACCTACGAGCAGTACTTC